This is a list of T cell receptor beta chains from one sample in a study. TCRdb itself ran the 5' RACE reads through MiXCR, one entry per CDR3 protein. The table has some 57,000 distinct CDR3 sequences, 17% seen once; the top ten hold approximately 2.1%. The material sequenced was naive CD4+ T cells sorted from blood. The receptor source for this set is a female donor with breast cancer. Both conserved end residues are part of each CDR3. A D gene is named only where the DNA matches it firmly. The size field is filled for only some rows; it gives once, few, many or a size class.

j_call | d_call | v_call | clone_size | cdr3_nt | cdr3_aa
TRBJ2-5 | . | TRBV7-9 | many | TGTGCCAGCAGGGGTCCGGGGCAAGAGACCCAGTACTTC | CASRGPGQETQYF
TRBJ2-7 | . | TRBV5-5 | . | TGTGCCAGCAGCTTACGGGACACCTACGAGCAGTACTTC | CASSLRDTYEQYF
TRBJ2-7 | . | TRBV5-1 | few | TGCGCCAGCAGCGCCATGGGGGGACAGACCTACGAGCAGTACTTC | CASSAMGGQTYEQYF
TRBJ1-5 | . | TRBV21-1 | . | TGTGCCTCTAGGGTCCGGGACCGCCGGGGTCAGCCCCAGCATTTT | CASRVRDRRGQPQHF
TRBJ2-3 | TRBD2 | TRBV12-3/TRBV12-4 | . | TGTGCCAGCAGTGGGACTAGCGGACGGAGCACAGATACGCAGTATTTT | CASSGTSGRSTDTQYF
TRBJ2-3 | . | TRBV7-9 | few | TGTGCCAGCAGCTTTAAGGGGGGGTCAACAGATACGCAGTATTTT | CASSFKGGSTDTQYF
TRBJ2-7 | TRBD1 | TRBV5-1 | . | TGCGCCAGCAGCTCAAGACAGGGGGTCCACTACGAGCAGTACTTC | CASSSRQGVHYEQYF
TRBJ2-3 | . | TRBV29-1 | few | TGCAGCGAAGGGGGAATTGGAGATACGCAGTATTTT | CSEGGIGDTQYF
TRBJ1-5 | . | TRBV7-2 | . | TGTGCCAGCAGCTTAGTGTGGGGAGAGGGTCAGCCCCAGCATTTT | CASSLVWGEGQPQHF
TRBJ1-1 | . | TRBV4-1 | few | TGCGCCAGCAGCCAGAAACAGGGTACTTCAATGAACACTGAAGCTTTCTTT | CASSQKQGTSMNTEAFF
TRBJ1-3 | . | TRBV5-1 | . | TGCGCCAGCAGCCTTGACAGTTTCTCTGGAAACACCATATATTTT | CASSLDSFSGNTIYF
TRBJ2-7 | . | TRBV6-5 | . | TGTGCCAGCAGTTACCCACTGAAGGGGGAGCAGTACTTC | CASSYPLKGEQYF
TRBJ1-1 | TRBD1 | TRBV29-1 | many | TGCAGCGCCGAGGGACAGATGAACACTGAAGCTTTCTTT | CSAEGQMNTEAFF
TRBJ2-7 | . | TRBV20-1 | . | TGCAGTGCTAGAGTCCCCCGCCAGGTGAATAAGCAGTACTTC | CSARVPRQVNKQYF
TRBJ1-4 | . | TRBV5-1 | few | TGCGCCAGCAGCTCCGCGGGAAATAATGAAAAACTGTTTTTT | CASSSAGNNEKLFF
TRBJ2-1 | . | TRBV14 | once | TGTGCCAGCAGATACGGGACCTACAATGAGCAGTTCTTC | CASRYGTYNEQFF
TRBJ1-3 | . | TRBV12-3/TRBV12-4 | many | TGTGCCAGCAGAGAGTCGCGAGGACACTCTGGAAACACCATATATTTT | CASRESRGHSGNTIYF
TRBJ2-2 | TRBD1 | TRBV12-3/TRBV12-4 | . | TGTGCCAGCAGTTTTCGGCAGGGGGCGAAGACCGGGGATCTGTTTTTT | CASSFRQGAKTGDLFF
TRBJ2-7 | TRBD1 | TRBV5-1 | many | TGCGCCAGCAGCTTGGGGACAGGGAGCTCCTACGAGCAGTACTTC | CASSLGTGSSYEQYF
TRBJ1-2 | . | TRBV12-3/TRBV12-4 | . | TGTGCCAGCAGTTTAAGGCGGCAGCCCTATGGCTACACCTTC | CASSLRRQPYGYTF
TRBJ2-3 | . | TRBV20-1 | few | TGCAGTGCTATCCTTTGGAGGATAACCACAGATACGCAGTATTTT | CSAILWRITTDTQYF
TRBJ2-4 | . | TRBV5-1 | many | TGCGCCAGCAATTCGAACAAAAACATTCAGTACTTC | CASNSNKNIQYF
TRBJ2-1 | TRBD1 | TRBV7-9 | few | TGTGCCAGCTGTTTCGGGACAGGGTCTGTCAATGAGCAGTTCTTC | CASCFGTGSVNEQFF
TRBJ2-1 | TRBD2 | TRBV5-4 | few | TGTGCCAGCAGCTTTACTAGCGGGAGTGGAAATGAGCAGTTCTTC | CASSFTSGSGNEQFF
TRBJ2-3 | TRBD2 | TRBV20-1 | few | TGCAGTGCTACCCGACTAGCGGGAAGCACAGATACGCAGTATTTT | CSATRLAGSTDTQYF
TRBJ2-7 | TRBD1 | TRBV7-8 | . | TGTGCCAGCAGCCCCCGGGACAGGGGTTACGAGCAGTACTTC | CASSPRDRGYEQYF
TRBJ2-3 | TRBD2 | TRBV5-1 | few | TGCGCCAGCAGCTTTACTAGCGGGGGCGAAAGCACAGATACGCAGTATTTT | CASSFTSGGESTDTQYF
TRBJ2-7 | . | TRBV20-1 | few | TGCAGTGCTAGAGCCCCAGGCCTGGACTACGAGCAGTACTTC | CSARAPGLDYEQYF
TRBJ2-1 | TRBD2 | TRBV9 | many | TGTGCCAGCAGCGTAGGACTAGCGGGTAGCTCCTACAATGAGCAGTTCTTC | CASSVGLAGSSYNEQFF
TRBJ2-2 | . | TRBV5-1 | many | TGCGCCAGCAGCTTGGTTAGCACCGGGGAGCTGTTTTTT | CASSLVSTGELFF
TRBJ2-3 | . | TRBV29-1 | . | TGCAGCGTTGTGACCAGCACAGATACGCAGTATTTT | CSVVTSTDTQYF
TRBJ1-2 | . | TRBV7-3 | . | TGTGCCAGCAGTCAAAGTAGCGGGTATGGCTACACCTTC | CASSQSSGYGYTF
TRBJ2-7 | TRBD2 | TRBV13 | . | TGTGCCAGCAGCTTAGATGGGACTAGCGGGAAGACCTACGAGCAGTACTTC | CASSLDGTSGKTYEQYF
TRBJ1-6 | . | TRBV5-6 | . | TGTGCCAGCAGCTTTGCAGGGACGTGGGCACCCCTCCACTTT | CASSFAGTWAPLHF
TRBJ1-1 | . | TRBV12-3/TRBV12-4 | many | TGTGCCAGCACTCTTAGCGTAAACACTGAAGCTTTCTTT | CASTLSVNTEAFF
TRBJ1-2 | . | TRBV7-2 | . | TGTGCCAGCAGATCCACCCCCCAGCTTCAAAACTATGGCTACACCTTC | CASRSTPQLQNYGYTF
TRBJ2-3 | . | TRBV12-3/TRBV12-4 | few | TGTGCCAGCAGTTTTCGGGCTGCCACAGATACGCAGTATTTT | CASSFRAATDTQYF
TRBJ1-2 | TRBD1 | TRBV5-1 | few | TGCGCCAGCAGCTCCGGACAGGGAGAAGGCTACACCTTC | CASSSGQGEGYTF
TRBJ1-2 | . | TRBV5-1 | many | TGCGCCAGCAGCTTGGATGAAGGGCTAATTGGCTACACCTTC | CASSLDEGLIGYTF
TRBJ1-4 | TRBD1 | TRBV10-3 | few | TGTGCCATCAGTGAAGGGGACAGGTCTGCAACTAATGAAAAACTGTTTTTT | CAISEGDRSATNEKLFF
TRBJ1-6 | . | TRBV6-1 | . | TGTGCCAGCAGTCCCGGGACCCGGCGTAATTCACCCCTCCACTTT | CASSPGTRRNSPLHF
TRBJ2-2 | TRBD2 | TRBV7-2 | . | TGTGCCAGCAGCCCCAGGGCGGGAGAGAAGGGGGAGCTGTTTTTT | CASSPRAGEKGELFF
TRBJ2-1 | TRBD1 | TRBV11-3 | . | TGTGCCAGCAGCTTTGGACAGGGCGATGAGCAGTCCTTC | CASSFGQGDEQSF
TRBJ2-7 | . | TRBV6-1 | . | TGTGCCAGCAGTGTTAGAGGGGGAAGAAATTACGAGCAGTACTTC | CASSVRGGRNYEQYF
TRBJ1-3 | . | TRBV11-3 | . | TGTGCCAGCAGCTCAGGATTGGGAAACACCATATATTTT | CASSSGLGNTIYF
TRBJ1-5 | . | TRBV7-9 | medium-sized | TGTGCCAGCAGCTTAGACGGCTCCGGGGGGCCCCAGCATTTT | CASSLDGSGGPQHF
TRBJ1-4 | . | TRBV4-1 | many | TGCGCCAGCAGTCGCTTACCAAATGAAAAACTGTTTTTT | CASSRLPNEKLFF
TRBJ2-1 | TRBD2 | TRBV7-9 | . | TGTGCCAGCAGCTCAATGGGACTAGCGCTTAATGGGCAGTTCTTC | CASSSMGLALNGQFF
TRBJ1-4 | . | TRBV5-1 | . | TGCGCCAGCAGACCGGCCTCTGAGGGTGAAAAACTGTTTTTT | CASRPASEGEKLFF
TRBJ2-5 | . | TRBV2 | . | TGTGCCAGCGGCCTGGAGGACGGGGAGACCCAGTACTTC | CASGLEDGETQYF
TRBJ1-3 | . | TRBV5-1 | many | TGCGCCAGCAGCTCCCTACATGCAACGATGGGAAACACCATATATTTT | CASSSLHATMGNTIYF
TRBJ1-1 | . | TRBV12-3/TRBV12-4 | few | TGTGCCAGCACCACCCGAGTGGGGGCGGGAGAAGCTTTCTTT | CASTTRVGAGEAFF
TRBJ1-1 | . | TRBV6-5 | many | TGTGCCAGCATAACCCCCAACCCTACTGAAGCTTTCTTT | CASITPNPTEAFF
TRBJ1-1 | . | TRBV3-1 | few | TGTGCCAGCAGCCAGATGTCCGGGTCGGAGGCTTTCTTT | CASSQMSGSEAFF
TRBJ1-4 | . | TRBV30 | many | TGTGCCTGGAGTGTCCCCCCCGGGAGTAAACTGTTTTTT | CAWSVPPGSKLFF
TRBJ2-3 | TRBD1 | TRBV5-1 | many | TGCGCCAGCAGCTTGGAGCCGACAGGGACCACAGATACGCAGTATTTT | CASSLEPTGTTDTQYF
TRBJ2-1 | . | TRBV20-1 | many | TGCAGTGCTCCCGGGACTTACTCCTACAATGAGCAGTTCTTC | CSAPGTYSYNEQFF
TRBJ2-7 | TRBD1 | TRBV7-9 | . | TGTGCCAGCAGCCTAAAGGGAGGACAGGGCGGGTACGAGCAGTACTTC | CASSLKGGQGGYEQYF